This entry features one T cell receptor (beta chain) sequence. This specimen belongs to a study of blood T cell repertoires in COVID-19. Source study methods: Researchers report that nucleated cell counts were estimated from reference gene primer amplification. Measured with immunoSEQ multiplex PCR; TCRdb has only the in-frame clones, and not every one. Clone size and the V and J calls come from that table; the DNA yielded D and trimming. The sample holds tens of thousands of clones, around nine tenths seen once. V gave up 0 bases and J gave up 6 bases; unmatched junction bases: 14. CDR1 and CDR2 (germline): SGHDN, FVKESK. The length of the CDR3 is 20 residues.

This chain connects TRBV14 to TRBJ2-3; TRBD2 matches 14 bases. Sequencing was carried out using peripheral blood. The TCR originated in a man between 60 and 75 years old with active or convalescent COVID-19. The CDR3 DNA is TGTGCCAGCAGCCAAGATCCCCTCGGACTAGCGGGGGGACTAGTGGATACGCAGTATTTT. Amino acid sequence: CASSQDPLGLAGGLVDTQYF.